These T cell receptor beta chains were read from a single sample in a study of sequential checkpoint blockade in melanoma. This table comes from immunoSEQ multiplex PCR, and its TCRdb copy is limited to in-frame clones, with some not included. The sample yields over a thousand clones, approximately 19% seen once. This specimen was tumor tissue (inferred from file names), taken from a patient given nivolumab and ipilimumab in sequence. Source of these receptors: a human donor with melanoma. The CDR3 runs from the conserved cysteine through the conserved F or W. A D gene is named only where the DNA matches it firmly. Size tells how often a clone was seen (once, few, many) or the class of an expanded clone, and some rows leave it out.

J | size | length | D | V | CDR3 | DNA
TRBJ1-1 | NA | 13 | NA | TRBV30 | CAWSSRGNTEAFF | TGTGCCTGGAGTAGTCGGGGGAACACTGAAGCTTTCTTT
TRBJ2-2 | NA | 16 | TRBD2 | TRBV6-8 | CAIPKGLAGGTGELFF | TGTGCCATTCCAAAGGGTCTAGCGGGAGGCACCGGGGAGCTGTTTTTT
TRBJ2-1 | NA | 15 | TRBD2 | TRBV19 | CASIGSGGAPDEQFF | TGTGCCAGTATAGGGAGCGGGGGGGCCCCCGATGAGCAGTTCTTC
TRBJ1-5 | NA | 15 | NA | TRBV6-8 | CASSYSGRSNQPQHF | TGTGCCAGCAGTTACTCTGGACGGAGCAATCAGCCCCAGCATTTT
TRBJ2-3 | medium-sized | 16 | TRBD2 | TRBV11-3 | CASRHSGGQSTDTQYF | TGTGCCAGCAGACACAGCGGGGGGCAGAGCACAGATACGCAGTATTTT
TRBJ1-2 | NA | 14 | NA | TRBV9 | CASSDYRVNYGYTF | TGTGCCAGCAGTGACTACAGGGTCAACTATGGCTACACCTTC
TRBJ1-2 | NA | 15 | NA | TRBV19 | CASSPINRAGYGYTF | TGTGCCAGTAGCCCTATTAACAGGGCGGGCTATGGCTACACCTTC
TRBJ2-3 | few | 16 | TRBD2 | TRBV4-1 | CASSQDAERDGDTQYF | TGCGCCAGCAGCCAAGATGCGGAGCGGGACGGGGATACGCAGTATTTT
TRBJ2-1 | medium-sized | 14 | NA | TRBV11-3 | CASSLTSTDNEQFF | TGTGCCAGCAGCTTAACCTCGACAGACAATGAGCAGTTCTTC
TRBJ1-4 | NA | 14 | NA | TRBV5-1 | CASSLRADNEKLFF | TGCGCCAGCAGCTTGCGGGCCGATAATGAAAAACTGTTTTTT
TRBJ1-2 | few | 13 | NA | TRBV30 | CAWSRTANYGYTF | TGTGCCTGGTCTAGGACGGCTAACTATGGCTACACCTTC
TRBJ1-5 | medium-sized | 15 | NA | TRBV11-3 | CASSLLGQNNQPQHF | TGTGCCAGCAGCTTACTAGGACAGAACAATCAGCCCCAGCATTTT
TRBJ1-4 | NA | 14 | NA | TRBV6-8 | CASSPRGSREKLFF | TGTGCCAGCAGCCCCAGAGGGAGCAGAGAAAAACTGTTTTTT
TRBJ2-3 | few | 17 | TRBD2 | TRBV28 | CASRRGLAGGLKDTQYF | TGTGCCAGCAGGCGCGGACTAGCGGGAGGGCTTAAAGATACGCAGTATTTT
TRBJ1-2 | medium-sized | 16 | NA | TRBV11-3 | CASSPMRDSVNYGYTF | TGTGCCAGCAGCCCAATGCGGGACTCCGTTAACTATGGCTACACCTTC
TRBJ1-1 | NA | 13 | NA | TRBV18 | CASQEGGRTEAFF | TGTGCCAGCCAAGAGGGGGGCAGAACTGAAGCTTTCTTT
TRBJ1-5 | few | 15 | NA | TRBV6-8 | CASSYSGGSNQPQHF | TGTGCCAGCAGTTACTCGGGCGGTAGCAATCAGCCCCAGCATTTT
TRBJ1-2 | NA | 13 | NA | TRBV14 | CASRGQNNYGYTF | TGTGCCAGCAGAGGACAGAATAACTATGGCTACACCTTC
TRBJ2-7 | medium-sized | 16 | TRBD2 | TRBV11-3 | CASSQGESSGGYEQYF | TGTGCCAGCAGCCAAGGAGAGTCTAGCGGGGGTTACGAGCAGTACTTC
TRBJ2-2 | medium-sized | 15 | NA | TRBV12-2 | CASQLGQGHTGELFF | TGTGCCAGTCAGTTGGGACAGGGACATACCGGGGAGCTGTTTTTT